The present TCR beta chain was sequenced within a study of PD-1 blockade in classical Hodgkin lymphoma. Time point given: cycle 4 day 1 (C4D1), after around six weeks of nivolumab. Following autologous stem cell transplantation, relapse occurred in every patient, and exposure to brentuximab vedotin varied. To note about this clone: Other nucleotide sequences from this sample produce the same CDR3.

Clones were read by immunoSEQ multiplex PCR, and TCRdb kept only the in-frame ones, dropping some. The sample shows about 93,000 clones, around 80% of them seen only once. Sequenced material: peripheral blood mononuclear cells (PBMCs), taken before the fourth cycle of nivolumab. The clonotype was recovered from a human donor with classical Hodgkin lymphoma.

The CDR3 protein is CASSYSGANQPQHF. In nucleotides, the CDR3 is TGTGCCAGCAGTTACTCAGGGGCCAATCAGCCCCAGCATTTT. The chain employs TRBV6-5 and TRBJ1-5; D might be TRBD1 (5 bases). The ends were cut back, 0 bases at V and 3 bases at J, with 6 bases in the middle. Looked up from germline, CDR1 is MNHEY and CDR2 is SVGAGI. There are 14 residues in the CDR3.